These 17 T cell receptor beta chains were all obtained from the same sample, sequenced in a study of blood T cell repertoires in COVID-19. Clones were sequenced by immunoSEQ multiplex PCR, and TCRdb holds only the in-frame ones, with some missing. The table includes about 130,000 clones, around 80% detected once. Input material: peripheral blood. Every receptor here comes from a man between 40 and 49 years old with active or convalescent COVID-19.

A single count supports this clone. The chain recombines TRBV30 with TRBJ1-2; 7 bases are a match to TRBD1. V dropped 7 bases and J dropped 8; count of bases not matched to a gene: 7. Germline values: CDR1 GTSNPN, CDR2 SVGIG (reference sequence). CDR3 length: 11 residues. The chain's CDR3 is CAFRGTEGYTF. The CDR3 DNA follows: TGTGCCTTCAGGGGGACAGAAGGCTACACCTTC.

The chain couples TRBV24-1 to TRBJ2-3; D is unresolved. Germline V lookup: CDR1 KGHDR, CDR2 SFDVKD. This CDR3 contains 14 residues. V gave up 5 bases and J gave up 3 bases, with 11 bases separating them. The CDR3, as DNA: TGTGCCACCAGTGCGGGTTCCGAGACAGATACGCAGTATTTT. Its translation: CATSAGSETDTQYF.

The chain joins TRBV4-3 to TRBJ1-3; D call uncertain. The germline gives CDR1 LGHNA, CDR2 YSLEER. CDR3 length: 13 residues. V lost 6 bases and J 0 bases, leaving 6 bases between the germline ends. In nucleotides, the CDR3 is TGCGCCAGCAGTGCGGTCTCTGGAAACACCATATATTTT. Translated, it gives CASSAVSGNTIYF.

The chain couples TRBV5-5 to TRBJ1-1; TRBD1 matches at 8 bases. CDR3 size: 12 residues. The germline CDR1 and CDR2 sequences are SGHKS and YYEKEE (reference sequence). V gave up 4 bases and J gave up 12 bases; unmatched junction bases: 8. The CDR3 coding sequence is TGTGCCAGCAGCCCTCCGGGACAGGAAACTTTCTTT. This codes for CASSPPGQETFF.

This clone appeared once. The rearrangement joins TRBV2 to TRBJ1-2; D might be TRBD1 (5 bases). Germline V CDR1 and CDR2: SNHLY, FYNNEI. V dropped 4 bases and J dropped 2 bases, with 8 bases sitting between them. There are 13 residues in the CDR3. CDR3 protein: CASSGGVNYGYTF. As DNA, the CDR3 is TGTGCCAGCAGTGGGGGGGTAAACTATGGCTACACCTTC. Combining the CDR3 with reference TRBV2 and TRBJ1-2 gives the whole variable domain EPEVTQTPSHQVTQMGQEVILRCVPISNHLYFYWYRQILGQKVEFLVSFYNNEISEKSEIFDDQFSVERPDGSNFTLKIRSTKLEDSAMYFCASSGGVNYGYTFGSGTRLTVV.

The chain has TRBV7-9 and TRBJ2-7; TRBD1 agrees at 8 bases. CDR1 is SEHNR and CDR2 is FQNEAQ in the germline V gene (reference sequence). Unmatched junction bases numbered 3, after V lost 2 bases and J lost 0 bases. The CDR3 runs to 15 residues. This CDR3 is CASSLQGQGSYEQYF. The CDR3 nucleotides read TGTGCCAGCAGCTTACAAGGACAGGGCTCCTACGAGCAGTACTTC.

This chain links TRBV6-1 with TRBJ2-5; D perhaps matches TRBD2 (6 bases). The V gene's germline CDR1 is MNHNS and CDR2 SASEGT. The CDR3 covers 14 residues. V lost 0 bases and J lost 5, with 10 bases in between. This CDR3 is CASSEAVGTETQYF. The CDR3, as DNA: TGTGCCAGCAGTGAAGCGGTTGGGACTGAGACCCAGTACTTC.

This clone was recorded a few times. The chain has TRBV18 and TRBJ1-5; D gene uncertain. V was pared by 6 bases and J by 4 bases, with 19 bases between. The length of the CDR3 is 16 residues. Germline CDR1 is KGHSH and CDR2 is LQKENI. The CDR3 coding sequence is TGTGCCAGCTCCCTAAAGAGCAGCGTTGGTAATCAGCCCCAGCATTTT. This codes for CASSLKSSVGNQPQHF.

The chain combines TRBV9 with TRBJ1-1, with 8 nucleotides matching TRBD1. CDR1 and CDR2 (germline): SGDLS, YYNGEE. Trimming cost V 4 bases and J 3 bases; bases outside gene matches: 5. This CDR3 contains 14 residues. The CDR3 reads CASSRDRRYTEAFF. The CDR3 coding sequence is TGTGCCAGCAGCCGGGACAGGAGATACACTGAAGCTTTCTTT.

The chain links TRBV12-3 or TRBV12-4 to TRBJ2-3; maybe TRBD1 (5 bases). This CDR3 is built from 13 residues. Trimming removed 7 bases at V and 5 bases at J, with 13 bases between. The CDR3 DNA sequence: TGTGCCAGCACCTTAGGTAGGGGAGATACGCAGTATTTT. Its protein is CASTLGRGDTQYF.

This clone occurred once. The chain combines TRBV13 with TRBJ2-3, with 11 bases matching TRBD2. The CDR3 covers 16 residues. The J segment lost 0 bases and the V segment lost 5 bases, leaving 4 bases of the junction unmatched. The germline V gene encodes CDR1 PRHDT and CDR2 FYEKMQ (reference sequence). The CDR3 DNA reads as TGTGCCAGCAGCCTACGACTAGCGGGAAGCACAGATACGCAGTATTTT. Its translation is CASSLRLAGSTDTQYF.

This chain uses TRBV6-2 or TRBV6-3 with TRBJ1-6; D gene uncertain. The ends were cut back, 3 bases at V and 6 bases at J, with 9 bases in the middle. Germline CDR1 reads MNHEY; CDR2 reads SVGEGT. The CDR3 extends over 14 amino acids. In DNA form, the CDR3 reads TGTGCCAGCAGTTATACGGTTCGTAATTCACCCCTCCACTTT. Its translation is CASSYTVRNSPLHF.

The chain links TRBV6-1 to TRBJ2-5; 9 nucleotides agree with TRBD1. Germline CDR1 is MNHNS and CDR2 is SASEGT. The V and J ends lost 3 bases and 6 bases, in that order; junction bases with no gene match: 8. The CDR3 extends over 15 amino acids. The CDR3 spells CASSETRDRVQTQYF. In nucleotides, the CDR3 is TGTGCCAGCAGTGAGACCCGGGACAGGGTACAGACCCAGTACTTC.

J is TRBJ1-2 and V is TRBV10-1; tentative D call: TRBD1 (6 bases). In germline, CDR1 is WNHNN, CDR2 SYGVQD (reference sequence). The CDR3 has 12 amino acids. V shed 6 bases and J shed 14 bases, with 19 bases lying between them. CDR3 in amino acids: CASSHRQALCTF. The CDR3, as DNA: TGCGCCAGCAGCCACCGACAGGCTCTGTGTACCTTC.

The CDR3 DNA is TGTGCCAGCAGCTATAACGGACAGGGAGGGAGGTATGGCTACACCTTC. Its protein product is CASSYNGQGGRYGYTF. The chain joins TRBV5-4 to TRBJ1-2; 8 bases fit TRBD1. CDR3 length: 16 amino acids. V shed 3 bases, J shed 5 bases, and the junction held 12 bases outside the gene matches. The germline V gene has CDR1 SGHNT and CDR2 YYREEE (reference sequence).

The V and J genes are TRBV9 and TRBJ1-2, with TRBD1 as a possible D gene (6 bases). Germline CDR1 is SGDLS and CDR2 is YYNGEE. The CDR3 has 15 amino acids. V lost 1 base and J lost 4, with 14 bases in between. This CDR3 reads CASSVTQDSPYGYTF. The CDR3, as DNA: TGTGCCAGCAGCGTAACCCAGGACAGCCCCTATGGCTACACCTTC.

This clone was recorded only once. The chain is built from TRBV19 and TRBJ2-3; 8 bases match TRBD2. CDR3 length: 12 amino acids. CDR1 and CDR2 (germline): LNHDA, SQIVND (reference sequence). With V trimmed by 10 bases and J by 2 bases, 2 bases remained unmatched. In nucleotides, the CDR3 is TGTGCCACGGGGGGGCCCACAGATACGCAGTATTTT. It yields the protein CATGGPTDTQYF.